This TCR beta chain was identified during a study of CD8 T cells in Susac syndrome. Random hexamers primed reverse transcription of about 0.45 to 1 ug RNA. TCRdb re-derived calls from the immunoSEQ multiplex PCR reads in MiXCR, one entry per CDR3 protein. This table holds over 200,000 distinct CDR3 sequences, more than 85% found once. V shed 7 bases and J shed 0 bases, with 10 bases lying between them. This CDR3 contains 14 residues. The V gene's germline CDR1 is MNHNS and CDR2 SASEGT. This chain links TRBV6-1 with TRBJ2-1; D ambiguous. The sample was CD4+ T cells from PBMCs. This clonotype was obtained from a human donor with multiple sclerosis. The CDR3 DNA is TGTGCCAGCATTTGGTCAAGCTCCTACAATGAGCAGTTCTTC. Protein: CASIWSSSYNEQFF.